The 23 T cell receptor beta chains below were found in one sample sequenced in a study of T cell responses to AZD1222 COVID-19 vaccine. Generated by immunoSEQ multiplex PCR, the TCRdb table keeps only in-frame clones and is missing some. This sample yields more than 95,000 clones, of which 91% are seen a single time; 45% belongs to the top ten. The sample was peripheral blood, taken on day 0 of AZD1222 vaccination. These receptors all stem from an adult in good health.

This chain connects TRBV12-3 or TRBV12-4 to TRBJ2-7; D is perhaps TRBD1 (6 bases). The CDR3 runs 13 residues. V gave up 6 bases and J gave up 3 bases, with 12 bases separating them. This CDR3 reads CASSRVRGYEQYF. In DNA form, the CDR3 reads TGTGCCAGCAGCCGGGTCAGGGGCTACGAGCAGTACTTC.

The chain carries TRBV5-5 and TRBJ2-2; D remains ambiguous. The CDR3 is 16 residues long. Trimming took 2 bases from V and 0 from J, leaving 11 bases between them. CDR1 and CDR2 from the germline V gene are SGHKS and YYEKEE (reference sequence). As DNA, the CDR3 is TGTGCCAGCAGCTTTGGCAGCCCGACGAACACCGGGGAGCTGTTTTTT. It codes for CASSFGSPTNTGELFF.

J is TRBJ2-7 and V is TRBV18; tentative D call: TRBD2 (6 bases). The CDR3 extends over 11 amino acids. CDR1 and CDR2 from the germline V gene are KGHSH and LQKENI. V lost 4 bases and J 9 bases, leaving 10 bases between the germline ends. The CDR3 bases are TGTGCCAGCTCACGGGACTTGGGGCAGTACTTC. Encoded protein: CASSRDLGQYF. Using reference TRBV18 and TRBJ2-7 for the parts outside the CDR3, the full variable domain is NAGVMQNPRHLVRRRGQEARLRCSPMKGHSHVYWYRQLPEEGLKFMVYLQKENIIDESGMPKERFSAEFPKEGPSILRIQQVVRGDSAAYFCASSRDLGQYFGPGTRLTVT.

V usage is TRBV7-3 and J usage is TRBJ2-3; 8 positions match TRBD2. This CDR3 contains 16 residues. CDR1 and CDR2 from the germline V gene are SGHTA and FQGTGA. The J segment lost 8 bases and the V segment lost 4 bases, leaving 14 bases of the junction unmatched. CDR3 DNA: TGTGCCAGCAGCTCTCCCCGGACCGGCGGGAGGCGTACGCAGTATTTT. It encodes CASSSPRTGGRRTQYF.

The CDR3 region is CSVRASAYNEQFF. DNA of the CDR3: TGCAGCGTCCGGGCCTCTGCCTACAATGAGCAGTTCTTC. The chain uses TRBV29-1 and TRBJ2-1, with D hard to call. V was shortened by 6 bases and J by 2 bases, with 11 bases between the two germline ends. This CDR3 has 13 amino acids. The germline V gene encodes CDR1 SQVTM and CDR2 ANQGSEA.

This clone was counted a few times. The chain combines TRBV28 with TRBJ1-1; 7 nucleotides line up with TRBD1. CDR1 is MDHEN, CDR2 SYDVKM, per germline. This CDR3 region has 15 residues. The V and J ends lost 5 bases and 4 bases, in that order; junction bases with no gene match: 10. CDR3 region: CASSAMTGWVTEAFF. The CDR3 nucleotides are TGTGCCAGCAGTGCAATGACAGGGTGGGTCACTGAAGCTTTCTTT.

This clone was counted a few times. This chain links TRBV5-1 with TRBJ2-7, with D tentatively TRBD1 (6 bases). V lost 5 bases and J lost 6, with 24 bases in between. Per the germline V gene, CDR1 is SGHRS and CDR2 is YFSETQ. The CDR3 spans 16 residues. The CDR3 reads CASSSSLGAGQGEQYF. The CDR3 bases are TGCGCCAGCAGTTCTAGCCTGGGGGCCGGTCAAGGCGAGCAGTACTTC. Supplemented by reference TRBV5-1 and TRBJ2-7, the full variable domain reads KAGVTQTPRYLIKTRGQQVTLSCSPISGHRSVSWYQQTPGQGLQFLFEYFSETQRNKGNFPGRFSGRQFSNSRSEMNVSTLELGDSALYLCASSSSLGAGQGEQYFGPGTRLTVT.

CDR3 region: CASSTSVTGGYEQYF. CDR3 coding DNA: TGTGCCAGCAGCACCTCGGTGACAGGGGGCTACGAGCAGTACTTC. This chain uses TRBV18 with TRBJ2-7, with 9 positions matching TRBD1. Germline CDR1 and CDR2: KGHSH and LQKENI. The CDR3 is 15 amino acids. V was clipped by 8 bases and J by 3 bases; unmatched bases: 11.

The chain couples TRBV19 to TRBJ1-1; TRBD1 matches 7 bases. Germline loops: CDR1 LNHDA, CDR2 SQIVND (reference sequence). The J segment lost 5 bases and the V segment lost 8 bases, leaving 14 bases of the junction unmatched. There are 15 residues in the CDR3. The CDR3 sequence is CASLRQGGFWTEAFF. CDR3 coding DNA: TGTGCCAGTCTAAGACAGGGAGGTTTTTGGACTGAAGCTTTCTTT.

V and J are TRBV9 and TRBJ1-1, with TRBD1 as a possible D gene (6 bases). With 0 bases removed from V and 1 base from J, the gap between germline ends came to 19 bases. This CDR3 spans 18 amino acids. Germline CDR1 reads SGDLS; CDR2 reads YYNGEE. The CDR3 is CASSVADLRGQGNTEAFF. The DNA for the CDR3 is TGTGCCAGCAGCGTAGCAGATCTCAGGGGTCAAGGGAACACTGAAGCTTTCTTT.

The chain joins TRBV5-6 to TRBJ1-2, with TRBD1 identical over 9 bases. Germline V lookup: CDR1 SGHDT, CDR2 YYEEEE. V trimming: 5 bases; J trimming: 2 bases; junction bases outside the gene matches: 4. The CDR3 extends over 14 amino acids. CDR3 DNA: TGTGCCAGCAGGCGGACAGGGGACAACTATGGCTACACCTTC. Protein product: CASRRTGDNYGYTF.

The rearrangement joins TRBV3-1 (or the pseudogene TRBV3-2) to TRBJ2-7, with a possible D match to TRBD2 (6 bases). Trimming cost V 3 bases and J 6 bases, with 12 bases left between them. This CDR3 has 13 amino acids. Germline CDR1 LGHDT, CDR2 YNNKEL (reference sequence). The CDR3 reads CASSQRGEAEQYF. The CDR3 DNA follows: TGTGCCAGCAGCCAGCGCGGGGAAGCCGAGCAGTACTTC.

V gene TRBV5-1 combines with J gene TRBJ1-6; tentatively, D is TRBD1 (5 bases). Germline V gives CDR1 SGHRS, CDR2 YFSETQ. The CDR3 is 16 residues long. V was trimmed by 1 base and J by 9 bases, leaving 17 bases between them. The CDR3 region has the DNA TGCGCCAGCAGCTTGAACCGGGGCGTTGATGGTTCACCCCTCCACTTT. Amino acids: CASSLNRGVDGSPLHF.

The V gene is TRBV28, the J gene TRBJ1-3; 8 nucleotides align to TRBD1. V shed 2 bases, J shed 5 bases, and the junction held 8 bases outside the gene matches. The CDR3 spans 16 residues. CDR1 is MDHEN, CDR2 SYDVKM, per germline. CDR3 bases: TGTGCCAGCAGTTTAGCCGGGACAGGTGACCGAAACACCATATATTTT. Protein product: CASSLAGTGDRNTIYF.

The chain links TRBV28 to TRBJ1-5, with 9 bases matching TRBD1. The germline V gene encodes CDR1 MDHEN and CDR2 SYDVKM. This CDR3 spans 15 amino acids. V shed 6 bases and J 7 bases; nucleotides not matched to a gene: 10. The CDR3 region has the DNA TGTGCCAGCAGGTGGGACAGGGTAGGTGGGCAGCCCCAGCATTTT. Residues: CASRWDRVGGQPQHF. Together with reference TRBV28 and TRBJ1-5, the CDR3 gives the full variable domain: DVKVTQSSRYLVKRTGEKVFLECVQDMDHENMFWYRQDPGLGLRLIYFSYDVKMKEKGDIPEGYSVSREKKERFSLILESASTNQTSMYLCASRWDRVGGQPQHFGDGTRLSIL.

V and J are TRBV3-1 (or the pseudogene TRBV3-2) and TRBJ1-5, with TRBD1 identical over 7 bases. Germline CDR1 LGHDT, CDR2 YNNKEL (reference sequence). The length of the CDR3 is 15 residues. The junction had 5 bases not matched to a gene; V was cut back by 0 bases and J by 6 bases. CDR3 region: CASSQDSTGSQPQHF. CDR3 sequence (DNA): TGTGCCAGCAGCCAAGATTCGACAGGGAGTCAGCCCCAGCATTTT.

V is TRBV28 and J is TRBJ1-2; no definite D call. V was shortened by 8 bases and J by 5 bases, with 15 bases between the two germline ends. The CDR3 length is 13 residues. Germline V gene lookup returns CDR1 MDHEN and CDR2 SYDVKM. CDR3 region: CASSPGRVYGYTF. The CDR3 bases are TGTGCCAGCTCACCCGGGAGGGTTTATGGCTACACCTTC.

The chain recombines TRBV10-3 with TRBJ2-1; D gene unclear. CDR3 size: 12 residues. Germline CDR1 ENHRY, CDR2 SYGVKD. Trimming took 1 base from V and 9 from J, leaving 7 bases between them. Written as DNA, the CDR3 is TGTGCCATCAGTGAGTTGGCGGTTGAGCAGTTCTTC. Translation gives CAISELAVEQFF.

The chain's CDR3 is CASSPLSDTQYF. As DNA, the CDR3 is TGTGCCAGCTCACCTCTTTCAGATACGCAGTATTTT. The J gene is TRBJ2-3, the V gene TRBV18, with D unclear. The CDR3 extends over 12 amino acids. In germline, CDR1 is KGHSH, CDR2 LQKENI. The ends were cut back, 3 bases at V and 4 bases at J, with 5 bases in the middle.

This chain joins TRBV6-1 and TRBJ2-6; a weak D match, TRBD1 (6 bases). CDR1 MNHNS and CDR2 SASEGT come from the germline V gene. This CDR3 has 16 residues. Trimming cost V 4 bases and J 2 bases, with 12 bases left between them. The CDR3 is CASSVSTGTGANVLTF. The CDR3 DNA reads TGTGCCAGCAGTGTTAGCACAGGGACTGGGGCCAACGTCCTGACTTTC.

The J gene is TRBJ2-3, the V gene TRBV19, with TRBD2 matching over 12 bases. Germline V gene lookup returns CDR1 LNHDA and CDR2 SQIVND (reference sequence). V was pared by 5 bases and J by 5 bases, with 5 bases of the junction left unmatched. The CDR3 runs to 15 residues. The CDR3 here is CASSPLAGGGDTQYF. CDR3 bases: TGTGCCAGTAGTCCTCTAGCGGGAGGGGGAGATACGCAGTATTTT.

V usage is TRBV7-2 and J usage is TRBJ1-2, with no clear D. CDR3 length: 15 amino acids. V was trimmed by 1 base and J by 3 bases, leaving 12 bases between them. Germline assignment: CDR1 SGHTA and CDR2 FQGNSA. CDR3 nucleotide sequence: TGTGCCAGCAGCTTAGATACGGCTACCTACTATGGCTACACCTTC. It specifies CASSLDTATYYGYTF.

The rearrangement uses TRBV7-9 and TRBJ1-1, with a possible D match to TRBD1 (6 bases). Germline loops: CDR1 SEHNR, CDR2 FQNEAQ (reference sequence). The V end lost 3 bases, the J end lost 1 base, and 6 bases lay between the germline ends. The CDR3 contains 13 residues. CDR3 residues: CASSLDRNTEAFF. The CDR3 DNA follows: TGTGCCAGCAGCTTGGACAGGAACACTGAAGCTTTCTTT.